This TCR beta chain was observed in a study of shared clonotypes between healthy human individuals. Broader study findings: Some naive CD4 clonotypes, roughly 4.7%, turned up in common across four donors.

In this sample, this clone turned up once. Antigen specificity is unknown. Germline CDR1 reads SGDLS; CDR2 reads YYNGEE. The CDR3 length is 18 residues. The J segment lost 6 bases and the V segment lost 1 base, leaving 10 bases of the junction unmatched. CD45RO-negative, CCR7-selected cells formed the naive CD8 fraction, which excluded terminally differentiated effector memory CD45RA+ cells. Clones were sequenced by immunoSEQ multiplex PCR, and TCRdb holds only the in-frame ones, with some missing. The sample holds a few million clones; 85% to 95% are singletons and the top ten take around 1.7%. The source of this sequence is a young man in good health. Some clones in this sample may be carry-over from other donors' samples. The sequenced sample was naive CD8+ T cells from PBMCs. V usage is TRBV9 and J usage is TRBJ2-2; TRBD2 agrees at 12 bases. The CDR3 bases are TGTGCCAGCAGCGTAACTCGCTCTAGCGGGAGGGGTGCCGGGGAGCTGTTTTTT. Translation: CASSVTRSSGRGAGELFF.